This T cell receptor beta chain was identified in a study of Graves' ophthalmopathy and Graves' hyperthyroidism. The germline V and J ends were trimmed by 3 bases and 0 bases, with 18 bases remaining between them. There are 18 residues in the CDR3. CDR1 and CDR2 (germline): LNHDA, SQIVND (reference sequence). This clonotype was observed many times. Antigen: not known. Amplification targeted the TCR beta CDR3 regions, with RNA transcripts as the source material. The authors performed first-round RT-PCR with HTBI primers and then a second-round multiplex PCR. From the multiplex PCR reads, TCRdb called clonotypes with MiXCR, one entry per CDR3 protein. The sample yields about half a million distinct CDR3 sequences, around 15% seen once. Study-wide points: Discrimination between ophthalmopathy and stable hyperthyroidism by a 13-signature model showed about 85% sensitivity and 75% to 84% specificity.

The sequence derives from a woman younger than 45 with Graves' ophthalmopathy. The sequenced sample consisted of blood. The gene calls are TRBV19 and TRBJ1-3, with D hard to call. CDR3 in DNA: TGTGCCAGTAGTATCGGCGCGAGGCAGACGTTCTCTGGAAACACCATATATTTT. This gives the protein CASSIGARQTFSGNTIYF. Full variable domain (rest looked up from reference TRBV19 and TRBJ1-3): DGGITQSPKYLFRKEGQNVTLSCEQNLNHDAMYWYRQDPGQGLRLIYYSQIVNDFQKGDIAEGYSVSREKKESFPLTVTSAQKNPTAFYLCASSIGARQTFSGNTIYFGEGSWLTVV.